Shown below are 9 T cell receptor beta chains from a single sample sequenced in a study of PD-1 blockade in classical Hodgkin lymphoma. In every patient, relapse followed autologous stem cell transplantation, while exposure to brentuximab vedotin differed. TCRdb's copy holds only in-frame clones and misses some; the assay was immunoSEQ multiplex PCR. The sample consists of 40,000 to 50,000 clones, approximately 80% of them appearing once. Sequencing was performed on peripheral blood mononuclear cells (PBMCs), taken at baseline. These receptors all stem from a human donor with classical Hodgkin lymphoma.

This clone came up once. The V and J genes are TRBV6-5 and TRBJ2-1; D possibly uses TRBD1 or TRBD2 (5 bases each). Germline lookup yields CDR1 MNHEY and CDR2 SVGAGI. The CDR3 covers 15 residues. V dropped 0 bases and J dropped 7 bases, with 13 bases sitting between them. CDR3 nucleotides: TGTGCCAGCAGTTACTCGGGGGTCATTTTAAATGAGCAGTTCTTC. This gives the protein CASSYSGVILNEQFF.

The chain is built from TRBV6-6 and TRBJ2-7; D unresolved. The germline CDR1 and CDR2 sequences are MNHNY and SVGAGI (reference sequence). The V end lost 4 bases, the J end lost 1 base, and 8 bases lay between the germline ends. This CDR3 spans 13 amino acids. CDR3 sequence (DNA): TGTGCCAGCAGTTCATGGGGATCCTACGAGCAGTACTTC. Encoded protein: CASSSWGSYEQYF.

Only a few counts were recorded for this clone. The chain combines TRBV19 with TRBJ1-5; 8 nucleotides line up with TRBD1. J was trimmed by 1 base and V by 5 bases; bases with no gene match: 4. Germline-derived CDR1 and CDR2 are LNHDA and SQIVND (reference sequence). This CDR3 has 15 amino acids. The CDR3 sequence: CASSRQGRSNQPQHF. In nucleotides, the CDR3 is TGTGCCAGTAGTCGACAGGGGAGGAGCAATCAGCCCCAGCATTTT.

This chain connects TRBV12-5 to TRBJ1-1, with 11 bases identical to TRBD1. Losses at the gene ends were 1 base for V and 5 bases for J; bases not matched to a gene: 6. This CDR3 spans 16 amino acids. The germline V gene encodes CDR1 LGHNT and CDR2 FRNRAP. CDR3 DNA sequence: TGTGCTAGTGGTTTGGGGACAGGGGGCGCAGAAACTGAAGCTTTCTTT. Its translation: CASGLGTGGAETEAFF.

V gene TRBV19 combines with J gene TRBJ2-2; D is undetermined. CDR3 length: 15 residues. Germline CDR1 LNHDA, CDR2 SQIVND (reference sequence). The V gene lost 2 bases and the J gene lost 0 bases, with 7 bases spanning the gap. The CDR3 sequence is CASSISGTNTGELFF. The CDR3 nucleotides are TGTGCCAGTAGTATATCGGGTACGAACACCGGGGAGCTGTTTTTT.

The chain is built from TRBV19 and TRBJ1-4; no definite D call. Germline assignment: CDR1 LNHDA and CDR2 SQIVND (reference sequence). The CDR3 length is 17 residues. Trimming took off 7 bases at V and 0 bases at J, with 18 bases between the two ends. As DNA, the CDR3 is TGTGCCAGTACTCCGCGGGCATCCTTTTCAACTAATGAAAAACTGTTTTTT. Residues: CASTPRASFSTNEKLFF.

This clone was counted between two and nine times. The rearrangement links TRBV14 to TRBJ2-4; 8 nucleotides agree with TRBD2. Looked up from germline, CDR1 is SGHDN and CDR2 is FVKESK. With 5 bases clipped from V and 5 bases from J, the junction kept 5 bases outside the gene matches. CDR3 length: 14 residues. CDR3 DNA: TGTGCCAGCAGCACCGGGACTAGTCAAAACATTCAGTACTTC. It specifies CASSTGTSQNIQYF. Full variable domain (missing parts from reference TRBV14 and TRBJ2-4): EAGVTQFPSHSVIEKGQTVTLRCDPISGHDNLYWYRRVMGKEIKFLLHFVKESKQDESGMPNNRFLAERTGGTYSTLKVQPAELEDSGVYFCASSTGTSQNIQYFGAGTRLSVL.

The CDR3 DNA reads TGTGCCAGTAGTATAGCCCTACTAGCGGGAGGGTACAATGAGCAGTTCTTC. Translation: CASSIALLAGGYNEQFF. The rearrangement joins TRBV19 to TRBJ2-1, with TRBD2 identical over 13 bases. This CDR3 is built from 17 residues. The trim removed 1 base at V and 4 bases at J, leaving 4 bases unmatched. Germline CDR1 and CDR2: LNHDA and SQIVND (reference sequence).

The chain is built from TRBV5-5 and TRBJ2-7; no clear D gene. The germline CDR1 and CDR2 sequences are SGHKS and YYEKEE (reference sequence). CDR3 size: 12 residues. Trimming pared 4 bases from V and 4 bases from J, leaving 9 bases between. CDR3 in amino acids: CASSAVGYEQYF. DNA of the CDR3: TGTGCCAGCAGCGCCGTCGGTTACGAGCAGTACTTC.